This TCR beta chain comes out of a study of blood T cells in healthy people across ages. Findings and limits, study-wide: Strong correlation linked observed beta diversity and percent naive T cells. The CMV status of each donor remained undetermined, and this could have confounded shifts in expanded clonotypes.

For the second PCR, which ran for about 6 to 11 cycles, a sample-barcoded 5' primer and a J-beta primer mix were used. MiXCR, run by TCRdb on the 5' RACE reads, gives a single entry per CDR3 protein. The repertoire holds about 770,000 distinct CDR3 sequences, about 42% seen once, with around 21% in the top ten. With V trimmed by 4 bases and J by 11 bases, 14 bases remained unmatched. CDR3 length equals 15 residues. Per germline, CDR1 SGHKS and CDR2 YYEKEE (reference sequence). To note about this clonotype: As yet, its antigen is unknown.

Healthy Russian Caucasian donors spanned ages about 6 to 100 years. Each sample yielded at least 7 million isolated PBMCs. The source material was blood. The chain carries TRBV5-5 and TRBJ2-5; 10 bases are shared with TRBD1. The receptor was isolated from a man in his sixties in good health. For the CDR3, the DNA is TGTGCCAGCAGCAGGGACAGGGGCTCCTACAATGAGCAGTACTTC. It is translated as CASSRDRGSYNEQYF.